What follows is one TCR beta chain and its context. As processed by the authors: Cell counts per sample came from amplifying reference gene primers. The method was immunoSEQ multiplex PCR; TCRdb's version includes in-frame clones alone and lacks a portion of them. V and J calls and clone size come straight from that table; D and trimming were deduced from the DNA. The sample contains about 97,000 clones, about 92% of which appear only once. These data belong to a study of blood T cell repertoires in COVID-19. Looking at the study overall: Samples taken during acute and convalescent COVID-19 were collected in the United States, Italy and Spain. Sources were T cells, B-cell-depleted T cells, or PBMCs; the material itself was cDNA or gDNA.

V lost 1 base and J 3 bases, leaving 12 bases between the germline ends. CDR3 length: 15 amino acids. CDR1 MGHRA and CDR2 YSYEKL come from the germline V gene. The source of this sequence is a man aged 45-65 years with active COVID-19. The sample was peripheral blood. The chain is built from TRBV4-1 and TRBJ1-2; D is perhaps TRBD1 (5 bases). This chain's CDR3 is CASSQVPGEDYGYTF. In DNA, the CDR3 is TGCGCCAGCAGCCAAGTGCCGGGGGAGGACTATGGCTACACCTTC.